The T cell receptor beta chain described here comes from a study of blood T cells in healthy people across ages. Worth noting for this clonotype: Germline and junction disagree at one end, which may indicate a read error.

Alongside a J-beta primer mix, a sample-barcoded 5' primer served in a second PCR lasting roughly 6 to 12 cycles. Every sample gave at least 3 million paired-end reads containing CDR3. A single record per CDR3 protein comes from TCRdb applying MiXCR to the 5' RACE reads. The sample holds 780,000 or so distinct CDR3 sequences; more than 20% are singletons and the top ten take around 3.6%. CDR3 length: 15 amino acids. The germline gives CDR1 SGHTA, CDR2 FQGNSA. This sample also appeared in a second study, on T cells of mothers and their children.

The sequencing input was blood. The chain uses TRBV7-2 and TRBJ2-1, with 7 bases that match TRBD1. The receptor comes from a boy aged 5-17 years in good health. The DNA of the CDR3 is TGTGCCGGCAGCCTGACAGGGAGCTCCTACAATGAGCAGTTCTTC. Its translation is CAGSLTGSSYNEQFF. The whole variable domain, filled in from reference TRBV7-2 and TRBJ2-1, reads GAGVSQSPSNKVTEKGKDVELRCDPISGHTALYWYRQSLGQGLEFLIYFQGNSAPDKSGLPSDRFSAERTGGSVSTLTIQRTQQEDSAVYLCAGSLTGSSYNEQFFGPGTRLTVL.